This TCR beta chain was identified during a study of blood T cell repertoires in COVID-19 (dated by TCRdb to 2020 to 2022). Broadly, across the study: Samples from collaborators originated in the United States, Italy and Spain and spanned both the acute and convalescent phases of COVID-19. The material from the prospective study consisted of cDNA or gDNA derived from T cells, B-cell-depleted T cells, or PBMCs. Deeply sampled blood TCRbeta repertoires from subjects exposed to, actively infected with, or recovered from COVID-19 were included in the dataset. A freely available public database, intended as a resource for researchers studying the immune response to SARS-CoV-2, is where the repertoires were released. Samples were obtained from the ongoing ImmuneRACE study (first 160 participants) and from 1,254 subjects provided by 6 global collaborators. The sample metadata nearly always contained a de-identified subject ID, COVID-19 status, age in years and sex. HLA class I and class II types, where available, came from metadata supplied by the sample provider rather than from assay-based typing.

CDR1 is given as SGHRS and CDR2 as YFSETQ, both from the germline V gene. Cut back by 4 bases and 4 bases, the V and J ends lie 12 bases apart. Reading from cysteine to phenylalanine, the CDR3 counts 15 amino acids. The sequence is cut down to CDR3 DNA, 45 bases in frame from base 1. TCRbeta CDR3 regions were amplified from genomic DNA using the immunoSEQ Assay, a bias-controlled multiplex PCR. The paper's data handling went like this. Nucleated cell counts per sample were estimated from amplification of reference gene primers within the assay. To quantify the absolute abundance of each unique TCRbeta CDR3 rearrangement, sequence reads were collapsed and filtered. For each sample, productive Simpson clonality was calculated by taking the square root of Simpson's diversity index across productive rearrangements. Imported from immuneACCESS, the table was reduced by TCRdb to in-frame sequences with V and J called. These copies leave out some clones; in studies compared against another copy, an unresolved V gene accounts for under half, and the cause of the remainder is not known. V, J and clone size reflect that table, while D and trimming were determined from the DNA. Here the sample has 300,000 to 400,000 clones; 89% occur a single time. Clones ranked in the top ten supply about 2.9% of the sample.

On this clone itself: Its antigen specificity is not known. No quality values exist for individual bases; no much larger clone is one base distant.

In Seattle, one collaborating source enrolled patients while the infection was active and tracked those patients longitudinally over the course of disease. Whole blood was collected in K2EDTA tubes by collaborating institutions according to the institutions' own protocols. For TCRbeta analysis, collaborators shipped samples as frozen whole blood, isolated PBMCs, or DNA extracted from either of those sample types. Broader findings and caveats from the paper: How much clinical and demographic metadata was included differed by source and by participant, and the metadata was provided uncurated.

What was sequenced was peripheral blood. The rearrangement joined TRBV5-1 to TRBJ2-6; TRBD1 is a weak D gene call, 6 bases matching. The sequence derives from a woman in her 30s with COVID-19, enrolled during active disease. The CDR3 here reads CASSRTGLGANVLTF. The base sequence is TGCGCCAGCAGCCGCACAGGGTTAGGGGCCAACGTCCTGACTTTC.